The rows below give T cell receptor beta chains drawn from one sample of a study of T cells in Graves' hyperthyroidism and ophthalmopathy. TCRdb called the multiplex PCR reads again in MiXCR, with one record for every CDR3 protein. This sample yields 690,000 or so distinct CDR3 sequences, of which over 15% are seen a single time; approximately 16% belongs to the top ten. The material sequenced was blood. All receptors derive from a woman in her 50s with Graves' hyperthyroidism that later progressed to Graves' ophthalmopathy. Each CDR3 is given with its conserved first and last residue. Not all rows give a size; the values are once, few, many and, for expanded clones, a class.

j_gene: TRBJ2-1; v_gene: TRBV5-1; abundance: -; CDR3aa: CASSRTVYGGSYNEQFF
j_gene: TRBJ1-1; v_gene: TRBV20-1; abundance: few; CDR3aa: CSARDPGTVEAFF
j_gene: TRBJ2-1; v_gene: TRBV5-1; abundance: few; CDR3aa: CASLISPDSYNEQFF
j_gene: TRBJ2-2; v_gene: TRBV12-3/TRBV12-4; abundance: -; CDR3aa: CASSLARQGSAGELFF
j_gene: TRBJ1-4; v_gene: TRBV27; abundance: -; CDR3aa: CASSRLGTSNEKLFF
j_gene: TRBJ2-3; v_gene: TRBV6-1; abundance: few; CDR3aa: CASSDRGFSTDTQYF
j_gene: TRBJ1-1; v_gene: TRBV6-1; abundance: many; CDR3aa: CASSEAGWDEAFF
j_gene: TRBJ1-4; v_gene: TRBV6-5; abundance: few; CDR3aa: CASSYGDLGNEKLFF
j_gene: TRBJ2-7; v_gene: TRBV7-6; abundance: few; CDR3aa: CASSSSVGQPIAYEQYF
j_gene: TRBJ2-7; v_gene: TRBV6-1; abundance: few; CDR3aa: CASGSSLRPYEQYF
j_gene: TRBJ1-2; v_gene: TRBV9; abundance: -; CDR3aa: CASSPSGSSRPYGYTF
j_gene: TRBJ1-5; v_gene: TRBV7-9; abundance: -; CDR3aa: CASSLRSGGPSSYSNQPQHF
j_gene: TRBJ2-1; v_gene: TRBV5-6; abundance: -; CDR3aa: CASSSDRADEQFF
j_gene: TRBJ2-5; v_gene: TRBV7-3; abundance: -; CDR3aa: CASSLIGTTLETQYF
j_gene: TRBJ1-6; v_gene: TRBV7-9; abundance: few; CDR3aa: CASSPGTARNSPLHF
j_gene: TRBJ2-5; v_gene: TRBV6-1; abundance: -; CDR3aa: CASRFFEGQETQYF
j_gene: TRBJ1-1; v_gene: TRBV5-1; abundance: many; CDR3aa: CASSGRTGVGTEAFF
j_gene: TRBJ1-5; v_gene: TRBV19; abundance: many; CDR3aa: CASSIQRQVLNQPQHF
j_gene: TRBJ2-1; v_gene: TRBV20-1; abundance: many; CDR3aa: CSAYGDDPGAGEQFF
j_gene: TRBJ1-5; v_gene: TRBV12-3/TRBV12-4; abundance: many; CDR3aa: CASSFKGNRGPNQPQHF
j_gene: TRBJ2-7; v_gene: TRBV2; abundance: many; CDR3aa: CASTRKGGPATYEQYF
j_gene: TRBJ2-1; v_gene: TRBV4-2; abundance: few; CDR3aa: CASSQDKGPYNEQFF
j_gene: TRBJ1-2; v_gene: TRBV19; abundance: few; CDR3aa: CASRPPGQGYGYTF
j_gene: TRBJ2-5; v_gene: TRBV6-1; abundance: many; CDR3aa: CASRRTGIGTQYF
j_gene: TRBJ1-5; v_gene: TRBV4-1; abundance: -; CDR3aa: CASSQDPGLGNQPQHF
j_gene: TRBJ2-5; v_gene: TRBV6-1; abundance: -; CDR3aa: CASSAGFQETQYF
j_gene: TRBJ1-5; v_gene: TRBV20-1; abundance: many; CDR3aa: CSARYPGETQPQHF
j_gene: TRBJ2-1; v_gene: TRBV6-5; abundance: -; CDR3aa: CASSYLGLTGPMKSYNEQFF
j_gene: TRBJ1-1; v_gene: TRBV20-1; abundance: few; CDR3aa: CSAKRGGDTEAFF
j_gene: TRBJ1-2; v_gene: TRBV30; abundance: few; CDR3aa: CAWRWDLAGLGYTF
j_gene: TRBJ1-2; v_gene: TRBV11-1; abundance: many; CDR3aa: CASSFGTLGGYTF
j_gene: TRBJ1-1; v_gene: TRBV9; abundance: few; CDR3aa: CASSVLGSRNTEAFF
j_gene: TRBJ2-3; v_gene: TRBV3-1; abundance: many; CDR3aa: CASSQDFARTDTQYF
j_gene: TRBJ2-3; v_gene: TRBV15; abundance: many; CDR3aa: CATGNMRWTSGEPSTDTQYF
j_gene: TRBJ1-5; v_gene: TRBV11-2; abundance: many; CDR3aa: CASSLGGQVQPQHF
j_gene: TRBJ2-5; v_gene: TRBV7-3; abundance: many; CDR3aa: CASSLTTGSAETQYF
j_gene: TRBJ2-6; v_gene: TRBV20-1; abundance: few; CDR3aa: CSGWGTGSPGANVLTF
j_gene: TRBJ2-6; v_gene: TRBV25-1; abundance: -; CDR3aa: CASSEYGQGISGANVLTF
j_gene: TRBJ2-2; v_gene: TRBV7-2; abundance: few; CDR3aa: CASSLVGQGNPGELFF
j_gene: TRBJ1-1; v_gene: TRBV19; abundance: -; CDR3aa: CAWSRGARTEAFF
j_gene: TRBJ2-7; v_gene: TRBV5-4; abundance: few; CDR3aa: CASSRTDAYEQYF
j_gene: TRBJ2-7; v_gene: TRBV30; abundance: -; CDR3aa: CAWSLAEYEQYF
j_gene: TRBJ1-1; v_gene: TRBV27; abundance: few; CDR3aa: CASITAWGRLNTEAFF
j_gene: TRBJ2-1; v_gene: TRBV20-1; abundance: many; CDR3aa: CSAIYNEQFF
j_gene: TRBJ2-7; v_gene: TRBV2; abundance: many; CDR3aa: CASNIDRDRGTYEQYF
j_gene: TRBJ2-7; v_gene: TRBV5-5; abundance: many; CDR3aa: CASSLESGSTPEQYF
j_gene: TRBJ2-5; v_gene: TRBV6-5; abundance: -; CDR3aa: CASSYSRALETQYF
j_gene: TRBJ2-1; v_gene: TRBV5-4; abundance: -; CDR3aa: CASSPLSGGILGEQFF
j_gene: TRBJ1-2; v_gene: TRBV5-1; abundance: few; CDR3aa: CASSTGTGDDYGYTF
j_gene: TRBJ2-3; v_gene: TRBV3-1; abundance: many; CDR3aa: CASSTTDTQYF
j_gene: TRBJ1-3; v_gene: TRBV3-1; abundance: few; CDR3aa: CASSHSSRSGNTIYF
j_gene: TRBJ1-1; v_gene: TRBV27; abundance: many; CDR3aa: CASSFALRGTEAFF
j_gene: TRBJ2-1; v_gene: TRBV7-6; abundance: few; CDR3aa: CASSSYQGAGDEFF
j_gene: TRBJ1-1; v_gene: TRBV13; abundance: many; CDR3aa: CASSIGQGTAFF
j_gene: TRBJ1-5; v_gene: TRBV30; abundance: -; CDR3aa: CAWSVGGSRQPQHF
j_gene: TRBJ1-1; v_gene: TRBV6-1; abundance: -; CDR3aa: CASSEYAAGTEAFF
j_gene: TRBJ1-1; v_gene: TRBV7-8; abundance: many; CDR3aa: CASSLGGQEAEAFF
j_gene: TRBJ2-6; v_gene: TRBV7-3; abundance: many; CDR3aa: CASSVRGTSGANVLTF
j_gene: TRBJ1-5; v_gene: TRBV11-2; abundance: few; CDR3aa: CASSSNRGVGPQHF
j_gene: TRBJ2-3; v_gene: TRBV10-1; abundance: -; CDR3aa: CASSDRGEPTDTQYF